The clone carrying this TCR beta chain was seen a few times. This CDR3 is built from 16 residues. V lost 4 bases and J 7 bases, leaving 23 bases between the germline ends. Germline V CDR1 and CDR2: MDHEN, SYDVKM. The data originate from a study of T cells after somatic rescue of genetic block. Method: immunoSEQ multiplex PCR; TCRdb's copy keeps in-frame clones and lacks some. The data contain 55,000 to 75,000 clones, around 90% of them seen just once; the ten biggest clones take up about 2.9%. Material: peripheral blood mononuclear cells (PBMCs). The chain combines TRBV28 with TRBJ2-7; weak D call: TRBD2 (5 bases). This TCR was recovered from a man in his forties. The CDR3 nucleotides are TGTGCCAGCAGTTCCCCCTCCCCCCCCGCGCCGGGGGAGCAGTACTTC. Protein sequence: CASSSPSPPAPGEQYF.